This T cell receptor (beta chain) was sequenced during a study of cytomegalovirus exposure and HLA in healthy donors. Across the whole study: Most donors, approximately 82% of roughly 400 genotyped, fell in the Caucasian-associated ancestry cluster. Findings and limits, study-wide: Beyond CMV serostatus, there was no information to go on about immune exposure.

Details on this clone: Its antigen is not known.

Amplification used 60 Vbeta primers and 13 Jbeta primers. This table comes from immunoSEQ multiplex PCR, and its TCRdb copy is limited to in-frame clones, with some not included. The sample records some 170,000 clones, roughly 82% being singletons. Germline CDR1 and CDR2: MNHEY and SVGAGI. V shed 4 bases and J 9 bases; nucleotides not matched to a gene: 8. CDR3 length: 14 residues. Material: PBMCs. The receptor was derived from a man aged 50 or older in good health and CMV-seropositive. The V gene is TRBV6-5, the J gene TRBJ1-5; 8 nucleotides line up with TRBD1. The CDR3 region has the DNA TGTGCCAGCAGTTCTGGACAGGGATTGAGGCCCCAGCATTTT. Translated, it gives CASSSGQGLRPQHF.